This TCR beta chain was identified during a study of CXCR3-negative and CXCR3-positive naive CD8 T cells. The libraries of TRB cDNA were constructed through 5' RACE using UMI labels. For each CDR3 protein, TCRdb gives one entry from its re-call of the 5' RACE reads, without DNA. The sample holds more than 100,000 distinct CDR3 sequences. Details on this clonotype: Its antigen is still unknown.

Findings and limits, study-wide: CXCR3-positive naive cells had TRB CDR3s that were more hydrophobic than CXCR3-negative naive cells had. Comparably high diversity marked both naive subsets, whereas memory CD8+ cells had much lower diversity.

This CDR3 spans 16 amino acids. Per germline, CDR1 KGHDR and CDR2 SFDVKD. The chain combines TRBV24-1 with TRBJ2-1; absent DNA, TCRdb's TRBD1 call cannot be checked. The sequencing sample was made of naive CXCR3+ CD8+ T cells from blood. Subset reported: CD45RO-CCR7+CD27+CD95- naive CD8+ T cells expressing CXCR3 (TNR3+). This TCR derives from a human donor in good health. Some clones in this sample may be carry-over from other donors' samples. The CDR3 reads CATSDPRGFNYNEQFF.